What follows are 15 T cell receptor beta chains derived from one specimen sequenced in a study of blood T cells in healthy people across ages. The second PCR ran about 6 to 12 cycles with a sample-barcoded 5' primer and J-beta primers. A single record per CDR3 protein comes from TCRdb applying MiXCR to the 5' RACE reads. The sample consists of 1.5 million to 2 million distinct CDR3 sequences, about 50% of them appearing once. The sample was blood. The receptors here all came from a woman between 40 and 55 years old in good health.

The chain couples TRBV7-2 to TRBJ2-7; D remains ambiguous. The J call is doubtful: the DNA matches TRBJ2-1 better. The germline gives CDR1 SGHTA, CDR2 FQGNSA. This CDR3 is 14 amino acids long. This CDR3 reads CASSLERGLHEQFF. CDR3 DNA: TGTGCCAGCAGCTTAGAACGTGGGCTTCATGAGCAGTTCTTC.

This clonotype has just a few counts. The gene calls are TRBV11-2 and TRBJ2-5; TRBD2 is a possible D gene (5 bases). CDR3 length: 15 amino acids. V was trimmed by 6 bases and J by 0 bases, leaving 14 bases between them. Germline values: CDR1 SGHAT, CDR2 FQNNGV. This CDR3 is CASRKEGWYQETQYF. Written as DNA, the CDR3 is TGTGCCAGCAGGAAAGAGGGCTGGTACCAAGAGACCCAGTACTTC.

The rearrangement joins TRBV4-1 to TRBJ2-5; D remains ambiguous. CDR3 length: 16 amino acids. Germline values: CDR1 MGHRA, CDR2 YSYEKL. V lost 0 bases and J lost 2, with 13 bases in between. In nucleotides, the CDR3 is TGCGCCAGCAGCCAAGATCCGGCGATAGTTCAAGAGACCCAGTACTTC. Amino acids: CASSQDPAIVQETQYF.

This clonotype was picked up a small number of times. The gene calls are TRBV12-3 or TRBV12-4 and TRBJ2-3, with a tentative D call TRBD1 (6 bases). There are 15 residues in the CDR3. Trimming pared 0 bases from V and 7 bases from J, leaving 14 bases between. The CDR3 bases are TGTGCCAGCAGTTTAGCGACAAACAGGGTCAATACGCAGTATTTT. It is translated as CASSLATNRVNTQYF.

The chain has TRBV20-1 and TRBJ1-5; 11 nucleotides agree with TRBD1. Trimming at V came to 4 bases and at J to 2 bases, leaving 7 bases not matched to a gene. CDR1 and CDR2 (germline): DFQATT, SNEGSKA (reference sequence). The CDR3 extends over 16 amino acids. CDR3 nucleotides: TGCAGTGCTAAGAGGACAGGGGGCTTCGGCAATCAGCCCCAGCATTTT. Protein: CSAKRTGGFGNQPQHF.

This chain's CDR3 is CASSYLVAGGKNIQYF. The CDR3 nucleotides are TGTGCCAGCAGTTACTTGGTAGCGGGGGGCAAAAACATTCAGTACTTC. The V and J genes are TRBV6-5 and TRBJ2-4, with 10 bases that match TRBD2. The germline V gene encodes CDR1 MNHEY and CDR2 SVGAGI. V shed 1 base, J shed 3 bases, and the junction held 3 bases outside the gene matches. This CDR3 has 16 residues.

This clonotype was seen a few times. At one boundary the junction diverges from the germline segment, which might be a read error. In DNA, the CDR3 is TGTGCTAGCAGCTCGACGGGGGGTCCCGCAGATACGCAGTATTTT. Protein product: CASSSTGGPADTQYF. The rearrangement uses TRBV7-7 and TRBJ2-3; TRBD2 matches 7 bases. The CDR3 covers 15 residues. Germline CDR1 is SSHAT and CDR2 is FNYEAQ (reference sequence). Filled out from reference TRBV7-7 and TRBJ2-3, the complete variable domain reads GAGVSQSPRYKVTKRGQDVTLRCDPISSHATLYWYQQALGQGPEFLTYFNYEAQPDKSGLPSDRFSAERPEGSISTLTIQRTEQRDSAMYRCASSSTGGPADTQYFGPGTRLTVL.

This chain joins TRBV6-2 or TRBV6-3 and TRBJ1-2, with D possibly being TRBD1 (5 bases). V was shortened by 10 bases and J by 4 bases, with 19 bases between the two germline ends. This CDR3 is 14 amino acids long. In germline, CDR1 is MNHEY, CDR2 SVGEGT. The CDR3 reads CATGPGAWTYGYTF. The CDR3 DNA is TGTGCCACTGGGCCTGGGGCGTGGACCTATGGCTACACCTTC.

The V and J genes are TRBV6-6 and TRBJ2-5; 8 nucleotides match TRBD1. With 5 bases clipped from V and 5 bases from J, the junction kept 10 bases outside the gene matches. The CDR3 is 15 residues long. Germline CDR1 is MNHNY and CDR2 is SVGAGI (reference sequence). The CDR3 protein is CASSNGQGSTETQYF. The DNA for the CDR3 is TGTGCCAGCAGTAATGGACAGGGAAGCACCGAGACCCAGTACTTC.

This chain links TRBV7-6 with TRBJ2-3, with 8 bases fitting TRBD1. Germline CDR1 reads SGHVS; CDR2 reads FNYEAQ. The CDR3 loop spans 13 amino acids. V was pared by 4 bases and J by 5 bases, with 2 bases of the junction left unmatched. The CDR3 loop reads CASSYDRGDTQYF. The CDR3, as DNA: TGTGCCAGCAGCTATGACAGGGGAGATACGCAGTATTTT.

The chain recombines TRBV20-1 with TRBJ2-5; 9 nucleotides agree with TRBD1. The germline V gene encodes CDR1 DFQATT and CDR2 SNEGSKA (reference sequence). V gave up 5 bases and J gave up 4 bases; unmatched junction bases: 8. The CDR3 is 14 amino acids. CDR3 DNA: TGCAGTGCTCAGACAGGGGGGGGCTCAGAGACCCAGTACTTC. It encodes CSAQTGGGSETQYF.

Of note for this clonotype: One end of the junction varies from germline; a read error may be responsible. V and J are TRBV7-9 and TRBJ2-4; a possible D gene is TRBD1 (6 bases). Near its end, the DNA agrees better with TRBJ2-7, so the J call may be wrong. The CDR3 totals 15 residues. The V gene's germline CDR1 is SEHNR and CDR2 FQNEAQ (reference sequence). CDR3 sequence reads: CASNLGIRGNYEQYF. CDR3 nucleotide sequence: TGTGCCAGCAACTTAGGAATCAGGGGAAACTACGAGCAGTACTTC.

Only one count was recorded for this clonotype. The CDR3 DNA follows: TGCGCCAGCAGCCAAGATCATCAGGATCCGCATGGCTACACCTTC. It is translated as CASSQDHQDPHGYTF. The chain recombines TRBV4-1 with TRBJ1-2, with no clear D. CDR1 is MGHRA and CDR2 is YSYEKL in the germline V gene. This CDR3 has 15 residues. Trimming took 0 bases from V and 6 from J, leaving 14 bases between them.

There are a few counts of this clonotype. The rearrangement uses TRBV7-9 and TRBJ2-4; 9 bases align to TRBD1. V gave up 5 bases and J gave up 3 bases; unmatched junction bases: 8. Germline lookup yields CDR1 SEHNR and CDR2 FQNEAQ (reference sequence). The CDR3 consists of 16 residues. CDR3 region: CASSQGTGSDKNIQYF. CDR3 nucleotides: TGTGCCAGCAGCCAGGGGACAGGGTCTGACAAAAACATTCAGTACTTC.

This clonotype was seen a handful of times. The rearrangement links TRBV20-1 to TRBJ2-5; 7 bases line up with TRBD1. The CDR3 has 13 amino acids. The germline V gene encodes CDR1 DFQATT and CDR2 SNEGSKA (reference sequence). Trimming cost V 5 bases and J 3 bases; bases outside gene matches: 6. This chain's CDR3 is CSAGRDREETQYF. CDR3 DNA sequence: TGCAGTGCTGGCCGGGACAGAGAAGAGACCCAGTACTTC.